This record covers a single T cell receptor (beta chain). Its antigen is currently unknown. Germline V gene data show CDR1 as GTSNPN and CDR2 as SVGIG (reference sequence). CDR3 length: 22 amino acids. V was cut by 3 bases and J by 0 bases, with 30 bases left in between. The data belong to a study of T cells in localized non-small cell lung cancer. Study conclusions and caveats: Longer overall survival was associated with a higher density of T cells in the blood. Appearance in adjacent lung was seen for a median around 60 of the top 100 tumor clones.

TCRdb's table, derived via immunoSEQ multiplex PCR, lists solely in-frame clones and lacks some. The sample has about 11,000 clones, roughly half seen once. This rearrangement joins TRBV30 to TRBJ2-6; D may match TRBD1 or TRBD2 (5 bases each). This clonotype was obtained from a woman aged 35-70 years with stage II squamous cell lung carcinoma. The sample was lymph node tissue, taken before any cancer treatment. The CDR3 is CAWSFRPRTSGTAYSGANVLTF. CDR3 DNA: TGTGCCTGGAGCTTTAGACCAAGAACCTCCGGGACGGCCTACTCTGGGGCCAACGTCCTGACTTTC.